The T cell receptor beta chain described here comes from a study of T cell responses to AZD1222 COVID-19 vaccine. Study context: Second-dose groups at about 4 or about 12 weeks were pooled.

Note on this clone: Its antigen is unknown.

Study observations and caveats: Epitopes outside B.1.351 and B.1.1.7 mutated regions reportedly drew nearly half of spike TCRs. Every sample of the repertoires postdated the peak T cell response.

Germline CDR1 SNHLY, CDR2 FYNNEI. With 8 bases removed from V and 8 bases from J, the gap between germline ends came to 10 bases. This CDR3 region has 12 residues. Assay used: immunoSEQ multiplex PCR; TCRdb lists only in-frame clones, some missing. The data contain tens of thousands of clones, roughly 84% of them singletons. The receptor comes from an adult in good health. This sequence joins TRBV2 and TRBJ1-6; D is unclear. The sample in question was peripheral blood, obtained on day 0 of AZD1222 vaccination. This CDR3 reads CASGQQDSPLHF. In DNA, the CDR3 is TGTGCCAGCGGGCAACAAGATTCACCCCTCCACTTT.